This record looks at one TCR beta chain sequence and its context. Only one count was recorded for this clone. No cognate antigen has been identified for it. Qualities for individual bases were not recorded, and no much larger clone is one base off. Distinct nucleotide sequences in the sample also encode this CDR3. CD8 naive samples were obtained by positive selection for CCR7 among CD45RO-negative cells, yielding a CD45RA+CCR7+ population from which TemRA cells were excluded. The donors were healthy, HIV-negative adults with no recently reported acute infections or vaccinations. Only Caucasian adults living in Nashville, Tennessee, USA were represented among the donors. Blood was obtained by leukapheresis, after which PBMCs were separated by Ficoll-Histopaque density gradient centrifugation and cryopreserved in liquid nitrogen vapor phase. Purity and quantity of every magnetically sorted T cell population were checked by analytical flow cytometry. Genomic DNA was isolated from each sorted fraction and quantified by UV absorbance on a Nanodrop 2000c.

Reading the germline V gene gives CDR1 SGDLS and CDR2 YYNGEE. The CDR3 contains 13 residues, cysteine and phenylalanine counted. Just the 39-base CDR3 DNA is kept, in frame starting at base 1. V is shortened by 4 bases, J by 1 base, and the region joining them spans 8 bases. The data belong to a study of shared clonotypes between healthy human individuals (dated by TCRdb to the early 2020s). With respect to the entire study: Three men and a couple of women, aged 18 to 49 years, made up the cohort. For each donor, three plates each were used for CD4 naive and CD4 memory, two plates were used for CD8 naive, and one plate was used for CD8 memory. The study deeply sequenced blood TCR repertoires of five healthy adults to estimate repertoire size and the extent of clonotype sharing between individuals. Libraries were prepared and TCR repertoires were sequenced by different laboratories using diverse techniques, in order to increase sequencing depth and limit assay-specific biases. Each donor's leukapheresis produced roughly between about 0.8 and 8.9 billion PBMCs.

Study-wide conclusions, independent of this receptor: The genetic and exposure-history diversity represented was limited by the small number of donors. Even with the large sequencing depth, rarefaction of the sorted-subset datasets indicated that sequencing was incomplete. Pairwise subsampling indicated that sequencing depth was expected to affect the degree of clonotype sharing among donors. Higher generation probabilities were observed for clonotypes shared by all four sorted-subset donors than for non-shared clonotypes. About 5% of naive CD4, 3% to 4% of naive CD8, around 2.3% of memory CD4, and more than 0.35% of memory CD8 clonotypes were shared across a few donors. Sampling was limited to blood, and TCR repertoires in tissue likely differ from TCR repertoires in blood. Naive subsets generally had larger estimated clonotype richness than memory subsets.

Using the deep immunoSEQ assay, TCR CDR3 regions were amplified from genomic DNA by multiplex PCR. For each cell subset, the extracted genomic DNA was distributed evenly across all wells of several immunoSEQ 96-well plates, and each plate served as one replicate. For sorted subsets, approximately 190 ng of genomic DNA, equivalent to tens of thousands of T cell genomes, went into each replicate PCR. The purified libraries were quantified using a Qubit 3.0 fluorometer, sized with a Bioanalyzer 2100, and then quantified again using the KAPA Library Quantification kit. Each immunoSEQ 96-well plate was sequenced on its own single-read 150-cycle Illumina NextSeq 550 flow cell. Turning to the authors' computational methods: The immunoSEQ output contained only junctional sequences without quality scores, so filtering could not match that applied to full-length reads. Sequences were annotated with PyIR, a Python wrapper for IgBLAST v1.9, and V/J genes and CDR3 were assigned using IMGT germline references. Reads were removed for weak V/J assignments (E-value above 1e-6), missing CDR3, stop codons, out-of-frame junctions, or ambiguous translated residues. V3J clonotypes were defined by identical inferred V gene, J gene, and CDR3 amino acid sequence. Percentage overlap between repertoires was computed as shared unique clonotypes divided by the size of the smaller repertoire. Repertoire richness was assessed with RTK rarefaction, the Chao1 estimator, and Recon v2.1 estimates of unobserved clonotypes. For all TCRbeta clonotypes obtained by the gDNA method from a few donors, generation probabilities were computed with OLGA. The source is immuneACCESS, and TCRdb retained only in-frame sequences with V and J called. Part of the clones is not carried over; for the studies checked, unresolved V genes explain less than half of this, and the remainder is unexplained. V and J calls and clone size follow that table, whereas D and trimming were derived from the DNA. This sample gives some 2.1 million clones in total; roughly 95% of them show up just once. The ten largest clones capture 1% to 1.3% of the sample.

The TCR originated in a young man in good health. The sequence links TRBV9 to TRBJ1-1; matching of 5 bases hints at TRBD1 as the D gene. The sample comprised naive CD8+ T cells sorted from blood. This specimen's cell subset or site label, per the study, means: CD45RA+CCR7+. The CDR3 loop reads CASSRGGNTEAFF. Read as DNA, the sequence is TGTGCCAGCAGCCGCGGGGGGAACACTGAAGCTTTCTTT.